The clone carrying this TCR beta chain was counted a single time. Antigen unknown. Sequencing was performed with immunoSEQ multiplex PCR; in TCRdb, only in-frame clones are kept and a portion is missing. This table has over 70,000 clones, approximately 90% appearing once. This sample was taken from a study of OX40 agonist ivuxolimab in advanced cancers. For the study at large: Partial responses occurred in three patients (one hepatocellular carcinoma, two cutaneous melanoma).

The CDR3 extends over 13 amino acids. V lost 0 bases, J lost 5 bases, and 7 bases lay in between. CDR1 and CDR2 from the germline V gene are MGHRA and YSYEKL. Study-level points and caveats: At 0.1 to 3.0 mg/kg, clonal expansion of CD4+ and CD8+ blood T cells had occurred by week 6.

The rearrangement links TRBV4-1 to TRBJ1-1; D possibly corresponds to TRBD1 (5 bases). Sequenced here: CD4+ or CD8+ T cells sorted from blood, sampled in a trial of the OX40 agonist ivuxolimab. The sequence was collected from an adult with an advanced solid tumor such as melanoma, head and neck, liver or kidney cancer. CDR3 region: CASSQEGVTEAFF. CDR3 bases: TGCGCCAGCAGCCAAGAAGGGGTGACTGAAGCTTTCTTT.